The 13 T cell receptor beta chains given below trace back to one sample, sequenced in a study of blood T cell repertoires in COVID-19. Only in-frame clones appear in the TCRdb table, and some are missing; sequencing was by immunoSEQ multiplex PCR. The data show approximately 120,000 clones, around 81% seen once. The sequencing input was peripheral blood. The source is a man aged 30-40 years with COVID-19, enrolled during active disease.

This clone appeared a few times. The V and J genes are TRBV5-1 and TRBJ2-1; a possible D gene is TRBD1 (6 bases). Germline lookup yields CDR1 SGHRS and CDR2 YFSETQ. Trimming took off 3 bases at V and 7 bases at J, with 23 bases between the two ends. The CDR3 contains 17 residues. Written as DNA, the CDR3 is TGCGCCAGCAGCTCTCCTACCGGGACACTGGACCTAAATGAGCAGTTCTTC. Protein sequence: CASSSPTGTLDLNEQFF.

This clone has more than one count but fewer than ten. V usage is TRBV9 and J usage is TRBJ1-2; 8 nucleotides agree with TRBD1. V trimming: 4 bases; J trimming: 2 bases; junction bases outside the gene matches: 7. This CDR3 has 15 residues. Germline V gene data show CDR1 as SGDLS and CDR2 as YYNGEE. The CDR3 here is CASSPRTGSNYGYTF. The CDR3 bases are TGTGCCAGCAGCCCCCGGACAGGGTCAAACTATGGCTACACCTTC. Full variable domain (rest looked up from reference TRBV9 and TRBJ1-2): DSGVTQTPKHLITATGQRVTLRCSPRSGDLSVYWYQQSLDQGLQFLIQYYNGEERAKGNILERFSAQQFPDLHSELNLSSLELGDSALYFCASSPRTGSNYGYTFGSGTRLTVV.

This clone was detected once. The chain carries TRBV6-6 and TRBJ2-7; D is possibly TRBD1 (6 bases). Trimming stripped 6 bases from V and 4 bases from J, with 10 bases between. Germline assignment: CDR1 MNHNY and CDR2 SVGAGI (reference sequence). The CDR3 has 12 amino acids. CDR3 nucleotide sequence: TGTGCCAGCAGGGACAGTTATTACGAGCAGTACTTC. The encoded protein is CASRDSYYEQYF.

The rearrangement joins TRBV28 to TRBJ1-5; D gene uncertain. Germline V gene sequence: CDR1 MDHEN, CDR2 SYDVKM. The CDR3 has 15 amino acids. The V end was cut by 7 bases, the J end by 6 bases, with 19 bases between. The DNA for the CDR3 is TGTGCCAGCAACCCAATTGAGGTCTTGGGTCAGCCCCAGCATTTT. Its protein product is CASNPIEVLGQPQHF.

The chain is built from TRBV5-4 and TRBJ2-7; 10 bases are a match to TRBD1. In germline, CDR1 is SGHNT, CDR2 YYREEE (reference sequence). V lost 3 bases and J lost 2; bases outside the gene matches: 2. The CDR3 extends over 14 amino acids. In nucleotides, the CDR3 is TGTGCCAGCAGCTACGGACAGGGGGCCTACGAGCAGTACTTC. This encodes CASSYGQGAYEQYF.

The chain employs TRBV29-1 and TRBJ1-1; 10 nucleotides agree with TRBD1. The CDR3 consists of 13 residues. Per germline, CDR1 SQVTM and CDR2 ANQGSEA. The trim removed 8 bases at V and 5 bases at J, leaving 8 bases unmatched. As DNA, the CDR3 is TGCAGCACGACCCGGACAGGGGGGACTGAAGCTTTCTTT. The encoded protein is CSTTRTGGTEAFF.

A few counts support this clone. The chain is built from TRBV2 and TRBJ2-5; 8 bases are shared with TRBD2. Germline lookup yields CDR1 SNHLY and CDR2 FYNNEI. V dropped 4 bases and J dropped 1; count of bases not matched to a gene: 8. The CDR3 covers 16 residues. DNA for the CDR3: TGTGCCAGCAGTGGGGCGTTGGCGGGGGGCCAAGAGACCCAGTACTTC. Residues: CASSGALAGGQETQYF.

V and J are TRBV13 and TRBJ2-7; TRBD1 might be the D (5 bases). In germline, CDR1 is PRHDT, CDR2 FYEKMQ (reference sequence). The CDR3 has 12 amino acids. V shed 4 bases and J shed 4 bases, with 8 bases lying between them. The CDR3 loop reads CASSSTGYEQYF. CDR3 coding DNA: TGTGCCAGCAGCTCTACAGGTTACGAGCAGTACTTC. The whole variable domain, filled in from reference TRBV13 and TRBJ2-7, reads AAGVIQSPRHLIKEKRETATLKCYPIPRHDTVYWYQQGPGQDPQFLISFYEKMQSDKGSIPDRFSAQQFSDYHSELNMSSLELGDSALYFCASSSTGYEQYFGPGTRLTVT.

CDR3 in DNA: TGTGCCAGCAGTTACGGGGGGGCGAACACTGAAGCTTTCTTT. Translated, it gives CASSYGGANTEAFF. J is TRBJ1-1 and V is TRBV6-5; D possibly corresponds to TRBD1 (6 bases). Germline V gives CDR1 MNHEY, CDR2 SVGAGI. Trimming shortened V by 2 bases and J by 1 base, and 8 bases separated the two germline ends. This CDR3 contains 14 residues.

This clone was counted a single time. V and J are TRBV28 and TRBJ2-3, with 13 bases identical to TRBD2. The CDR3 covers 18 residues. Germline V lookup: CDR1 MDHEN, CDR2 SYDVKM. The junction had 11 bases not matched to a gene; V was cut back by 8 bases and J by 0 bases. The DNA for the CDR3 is TGTGCCAGCGACGCACCGGGACTAGCGGGACCCAGCACAGATACGCAGTATTTT. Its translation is CASDAPGLAGPSTDTQYF.

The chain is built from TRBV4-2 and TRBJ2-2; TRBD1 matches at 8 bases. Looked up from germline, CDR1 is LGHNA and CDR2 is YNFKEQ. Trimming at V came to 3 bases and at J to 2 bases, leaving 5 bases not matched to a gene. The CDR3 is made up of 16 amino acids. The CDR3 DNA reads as TGTGCCAGCAGCCAGCGGACAGGGAGCAACACCGGGGAGCTGTTTTTT. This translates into CASSQRTGSNTGELFF.

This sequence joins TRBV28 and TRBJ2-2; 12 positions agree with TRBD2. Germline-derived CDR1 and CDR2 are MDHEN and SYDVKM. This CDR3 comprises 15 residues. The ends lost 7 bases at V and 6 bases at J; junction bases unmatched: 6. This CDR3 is CASTRTSGIAGELFF. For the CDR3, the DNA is TGTGCCAGCACCCGGACTAGCGGGATAGCCGGGGAGCTGTTTTTT.

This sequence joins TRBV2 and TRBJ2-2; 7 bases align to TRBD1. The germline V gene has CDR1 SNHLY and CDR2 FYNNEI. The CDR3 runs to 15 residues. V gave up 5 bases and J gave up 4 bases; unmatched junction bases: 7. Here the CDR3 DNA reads TGTGCCAGCAGTTCTAGACAGGGCGGCACCGGGGAGCTGTTTTTT. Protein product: CASSSRQGGTGELFF.